This TCR beta chain was profiled in a study of radiotherapy plus CTLA-4 blockade in lung cancer. The study, taken as a whole, reports: An expansion of tumor-derived TCR clones occurred in blood after radiotherapy plus ipilimumab. The best prediction of response reportedly came from early blood T cell clone dynamics, with interferon-beta.

The method was immunoSEQ multiplex PCR; TCRdb's version includes in-frame clones alone and lacks a portion of them. Among around 82,000 clones, around 86% were seen once, and the ten largest hold roughly a sixth. For this clone: The antigen is unknown.

Germline V gene lookup returns CDR1 ENHRY and CDR2 SYGVKD. The CDR3 runs to 15 residues. V was cut by 1 base and J by 6 bases, with 16 bases left in between. The sequence was collected from a human donor with non-small cell lung cancer that progressed on radiotherapy plus ipilimumab. The rearrangement links TRBV10-3 to TRBJ2-7, with unresolved D. Sequencing was performed on peripheral blood, taken from a patient treated with radiotherapy plus ipilimumab. CDR3 sequence (DNA): TGTGCCATCAGTGAGTTAAAGGGCGCTACTTCCGAGCAGTACTTC. Translating gives CAISELKGATSEQYF.